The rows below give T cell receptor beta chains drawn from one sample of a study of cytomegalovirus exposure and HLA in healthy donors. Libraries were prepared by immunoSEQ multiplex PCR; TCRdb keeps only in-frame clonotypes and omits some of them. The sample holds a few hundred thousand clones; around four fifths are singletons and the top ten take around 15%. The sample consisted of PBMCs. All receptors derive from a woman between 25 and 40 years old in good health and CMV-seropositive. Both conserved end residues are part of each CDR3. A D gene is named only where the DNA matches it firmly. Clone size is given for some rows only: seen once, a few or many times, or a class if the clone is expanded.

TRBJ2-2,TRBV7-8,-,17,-,TGTGCCAGCAGCCGAACGGGTAGAGGCTCGAACACCGGGGAGCTGTTTTTT,CASSRTGRGSNTGELFF
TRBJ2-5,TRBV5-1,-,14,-,TGCGCCAGCAGCTGGATGGAAGGCGAGGAGACCCAGTACTTC,CASSWMEGEETQYF
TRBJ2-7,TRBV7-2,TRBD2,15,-,TGTGCCAGCAGCTTACTCCCTAGCGGTCTTTACGAGCAGTACTTC,CASSLLPSGLYEQYF
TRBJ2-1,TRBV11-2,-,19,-,TGTGCCAGCAGCTTAGATTGGGGGTTAACTCGTTCTACTACCGATGAGCAGTTCTTC,CASSLDWGLTRSTTDEQFF
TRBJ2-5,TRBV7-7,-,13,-,TGTGCTAGCAGCTTACAAACAGGGGAGACCCAGTACTTC,CASSLQTGETQYF
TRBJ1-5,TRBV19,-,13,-,TGTGCCAGTAGCAGGGCGAGCAATCAGCCCCAGCATTTT,CASSRASNQPQHF
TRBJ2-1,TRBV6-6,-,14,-,TGTGCCAGCAAACAGGCCGGGAGAAGCAATGAGCAGTTCTTC,CASKQAGRSNEQFF
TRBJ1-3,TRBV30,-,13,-,TGTGCCTGGTCCCAGGCCTCTGGAAACACCATATATTTT,CAWSQASGNTIYF
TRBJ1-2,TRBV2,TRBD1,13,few,TGTGCCAGCTCCGGGACAGGGAGAGCAGGCTACACCTTC,CASSGTGRAGYTF
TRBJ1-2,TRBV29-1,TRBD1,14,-,TGCAGCGCTCTAGACAGGGGTGAAAGGCATGGCTACACCTTC,CSALDRGERHGYTF
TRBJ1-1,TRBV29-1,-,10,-,TGCAGCCAACAGGGTACTGAAGCTTTCTTT,CSQQGTEAFF
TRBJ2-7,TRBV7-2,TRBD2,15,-,TGTGCCAGCAGCTTTCTACTAGCGCCCTCAGGCGAGCAGTACTTC,CASSFLLAPSGEQYF
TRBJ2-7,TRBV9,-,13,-,TGTGCCAGCAGCCCCCGGCCTAGGGGAGAGCAGTACTTC,CASSPRPRGEQYF
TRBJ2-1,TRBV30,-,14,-,TGTGCCTGGGAGGAACTACCTTCCTACAATGAGCAGTTCTTC,CAWEELPSYNEQFF
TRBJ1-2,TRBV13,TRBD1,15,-,TGTGCCAGCAGCTTAAGGGGAGGGACAGGGAGTGGCTACACCTTC,CASSLRGGTGSGYTF
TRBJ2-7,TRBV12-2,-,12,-,TGTGCAAGTCGTTTAAGAGGAGACGAGCAGTACTTC,CASRLRGDEQYF
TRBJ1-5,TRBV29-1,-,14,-,TGCAGCGTCCAAACGGAGGGGGGCGGTCAGCCCCAGCATTTT,CSVQTEGGGQPQHF
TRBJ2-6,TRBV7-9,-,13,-,TGTGCCACCCAGAGCTCTGGGGCCAACGTCCTGACTTTC,CATQSSGANVLTF
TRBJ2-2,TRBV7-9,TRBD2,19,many,TGTGCCACCCCAATCGTGGGGACTAGCGGGAGGCGGTCCACCGGGGAGCTGTTTTTT,CATPIVGTSGRRSTGELFF
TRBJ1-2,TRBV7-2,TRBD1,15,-,TGTGCCAGCACCTCCCGTTGGGACAGCAACTATGGCTACACCTTC,CASTSRWDSNYGYTF
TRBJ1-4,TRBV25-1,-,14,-,TGTGCCAGCAGTTGGCAGGGAACTAATGAAAAACTGTTTTTT,CASSWQGTNEKLFF
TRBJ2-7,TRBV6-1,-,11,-,TGTGCCAGCAGTGATCTGCTCGAGCAGTACTTC,CASSDLLEQYF